Following are 27 T cell receptor beta chains from one sample sequenced in a study of brain T cells in children with intractable seizures. Assay: immunoSEQ multiplex PCR; the TCRdb copy retains only in-frame clones and omits some. In the table there are under 150,000 clones, 94% of which are singletons. The sample consisted of peripheral blood, taken at surgery. These receptors were collected from a boy in the first two years of life with hemimegalencephaly and intractable seizures.

V is TRBV4-1 and J is TRBJ2-3; 14 bases agree with TRBD2. Trimming cost V 1 base and J 2 bases; bases outside gene matches: 11. The CDR3 consists of 20 residues. CDR1 is MGHRA and CDR2 is YSYEKL in the germline V gene. In nucleotides, the CDR3 is TGCGCCAGCAGCCAAGCCTTGACTAGCGGGAGGGCCGGGGTCACAGATACGCAGTATTTT. It encodes CASSQALTSGRAGVTDTQYF.

This chain links TRBV2 with TRBJ2-3; 11 bases agree with TRBD2. CDR3 length: 17 residues. CDR1 and CDR2 from the germline V gene are SNHLY and FYNNEI. V lost 0 bases to trimming and J lost 6 bases; unmatched junction nucleotides: 8. The CDR3 reads CASSEAQLAGVWDTQYF. In DNA, the CDR3 is TGTGCCAGCAGTGAAGCGCAACTAGCGGGAGTCTGGGATACGCAGTATTTT.

The chain's CDR3 is CASSSGQPYNEQFF. CDR3 bases: TGTGCCAGCAGCTCGGGACAGCCCTACAATGAGCAGTTCTTC. The chain employs TRBV7-2 and TRBJ2-1; 7 bases line up with TRBD1. Germline assignment: CDR1 SGHTA and CDR2 FQGNSA. The CDR3 loop spans 14 amino acids. With 4 bases clipped from V and 2 bases from J, the junction kept 2 bases outside the gene matches.

This chain uses TRBV5-4 with TRBJ1-6; 9 bases line up with TRBD1. Germline CDR1 and CDR2: SGHNT and YYREEE (reference sequence). CDR3 size: 14 residues. V shed 2 bases and J 7 bases; nucleotides not matched to a gene: 1. CDR3 protein: CASSFGQGNSPLHF. DNA of the CDR3: TGTGCCAGCAGCTTTGGACAGGGGAATTCACCCCTCCACTTT.

The chain recombines TRBV11-2 with TRBJ1-6; a weak D match, TRBD1 (5 bases). Trimming pared 2 bases from V and 0 bases from J, leaving 17 bases between. From germline, CDR1 is SGHAT and CDR2 FQNNGV. The CDR3 spans 19 residues. CDR3 protein: CASSLWGPARSSYNSPLHF. The CDR3 DNA follows: TGTGCCAGCAGCTTATGGGGACCGGCAAGGAGCTCCTATAATTCACCCCTCCACTTT.

The sample holds a few counts of this clone. The V gene is TRBV7-9, the J gene TRBJ2-7; D tentatively fits TRBD1 or TRBD2 (7 bases each). Per the germline V gene, CDR1 is SEHNR and CDR2 is FQNEAQ (reference sequence). The CDR3 sequence is 19 residues long. V dropped 4 bases and J dropped 0 bases, with 25 bases sitting between them. DNA of the CDR3: TGTGCCAGCAGCTCCACCCAAAGTAGACAGGGAGGGGGCTCCTACGAGCAGTACTTC. Its translation is CASSSTQSRQGGGSYEQYF.

The rearrangement joins TRBV5-8 to TRBJ1-1; D may be TRBD1 (5 bases). This CDR3 region has 12 residues. V was clipped by 2 bases and J by 9 bases, with 11 bases between them. CDR1 and CDR2 (germline): SGHTS, YDEGEE. The CDR3 loop reads CASSFRQIQAFF. The CDR3 coding sequence is TGTGCCAGCAGCTTTCGACAGATTCAAGCTTTCTTT.

J is TRBJ2-7 and V is TRBV4-1; D possibly corresponds to TRBD2 (5 bases). Germline CDR1 is MGHRA and CDR2 is YSYEKL. This CDR3 is 16 amino acids long. Trimming left V 0 bases short and J 1 base short, with 13 bases between. The CDR3 reads CASSQDPGVKSYEQYF. The CDR3, as DNA: TGCGCCAGCAGCCAAGATCCCGGGGTGAAATCCTACGAGCAGTACTTC.

This clone was detected only once. V gene TRBV4-1 combines with J gene TRBJ1-3; D gene uncertain. The V end lost 0 bases, the J end lost 0 bases, and 6 bases lay between the germline ends. The length of the CDR3 is 15 residues. The germline CDR1 and CDR2 sequences are MGHRA and YSYEKL. The chain's CDR3 is CASSQDGFSGNTIYF. For the CDR3, the DNA is TGCGCCAGCAGCCAAGACGGATTCTCTGGAAACACCATATATTTT.

V is TRBV10-3 and J is TRBJ1-5; 9 nucleotides line up with TRBD1. Germline CDR1 reads ENHRY; CDR2 reads SYGVKD. V trimming: 3 bases; J trimming: 5 bases; junction bases outside the gene matches: 5. CDR3 length: 15 residues. The CDR3 DNA sequence: TGTGCCATCAGTGAAGCCGGGACAGGGTATCAGCCCCAGCATTTT. Encoded protein: CAISEAGTGYQPQHF.

The rearrangement links TRBV6-5 to TRBJ1-1; maybe TRBD1 (6 bases). Trimming took 4 bases from V and 10 from J, leaving 13 bases between them. This CDR3 has 12 residues. Germline V gives CDR1 MNHEY, CDR2 SVGAGI. The CDR3, as DNA: TGTGCCAGCAGTTCAGGGGTCGGTATAGCTTTCTTT. Its translation is CASSSGVGIAFF.

The chain links TRBV28 to TRBJ2-2, with 7 bases matching TRBD1. This CDR3 region has 15 residues. V was pared by 6 bases and J by 1 base, with 5 bases of the junction left unmatched. The germline V gene has CDR1 MDHEN and CDR2 SYDVKM. The CDR3 region is CASSLTGLNTGELFF. CDR3 in DNA: TGTGCCAGCAGCCTGACAGGGTTGAACACCGGGGAGCTGTTTTTT. Drawing the rest from reference TRBV28 and TRBJ2-2, the complete variable domain is DVKVTQSSRYLVKRTGEKVFLECVQDMDHENMFWYRQDPGLGLRLIYFSYDVKMKEKGDIPEGYSVSREKKERFSLILESASTNQTSMYLCASSLTGLNTGELFFGEGSRLTVL.

The rearrangement joins TRBV6-1 to TRBJ2-7, with 10 bases matching TRBD2. Per the germline V gene, CDR1 is MNHNS and CDR2 is SASEGT. This CDR3 has 19 amino acids. J was trimmed by 2 bases and V by 4 bases; bases with no gene match: 17. This chain's CDR3 is CASSVFATGRTSGTYEQYF. As DNA, the CDR3 is TGTGCCAGCAGTGTTTTTGCGACAGGACGAACTAGCGGGACCTACGAGCAGTACTTC.

The chain joins TRBV15 to TRBJ2-7; 7 bases line up with TRBD2. CDR1 is LNHNV and CDR2 is YYDKDF in the germline V gene (reference sequence). The CDR3 covers 14 residues. The ends lost 3 bases at V and 2 bases at J; junction bases unmatched: 4. The CDR3 loop reads CATSSRDYAYEQYF. DNA of the CDR3: TGTGCCACCAGCAGTAGGGACTACGCCTACGAGCAGTACTTC.

This rearrangement joins TRBV5-6 to TRBJ2-7, with TRBD2 identical over 9 bases. Germline lookup yields CDR1 SGHDT and CDR2 YYEEEE. V gave up 4 bases and J gave up 3 bases; unmatched junction bases: 8. The CDR3 sequence is 15 residues long. CDR3 coding DNA: TGTGCCAGCAGCCATTTGGCGGGAGGGGTCTACGAGCAGTACTTC. Protein product: CASSHLAGGVYEQYF.

As to this clone: A junction end diverges from the germline sequence, so it may reflect a read error. The CDR3 loop reads CASSLGQGPFF. CDR3 DNA sequence: TGTGCCAGCAGCTTAGGGCAAGGACCGTTCTTC. The chain links TRBV11-3 to TRBJ2-7, with D hard to call. CDR3 length: 11 residues. Germline V gene sequence: CDR1 SGHNT, CDR2 YENEEA.

The chain uses TRBV6-2 or TRBV6-3 and TRBJ1-2; 9 bases align to TRBD1. Trimming cost V 0 bases and J 4 bases; bases outside gene matches: 6. CDR1 MNHEY and CDR2 SVGEGT come from the germline V gene. This CDR3 region has 16 residues. Here the CDR3 reads CASSYSRQGDFYGYTF. In DNA, the CDR3 is TGTGCCAGCAGTTACTCGAGACAGGGGGATTTCTATGGCTACACCTTC.

This clone was observed a few times. The genes are TRBV7-9 and TRBJ2-7; the match to TRBD1 covers 8 bases. Germline V gene lookup returns CDR1 SEHNR and CDR2 FQNEAQ (reference sequence). The V and J ends lost 5 bases and 3 bases, in that order; junction bases with no gene match: 6. This CDR3 has 14 amino acids. CDR3 amino acids: CASSPRTGIYEQYF. CDR3 DNA sequence: TGTGCCAGCAGCCCCCGGACAGGGATCTACGAGCAGTACTTC.

The chain employs TRBV7-2 and TRBJ2-3; 8 bases match TRBD1. Germline CDR1 is SGHTA and CDR2 is FQGNSA. The CDR3 has 15 residues. V lost 5 bases and J lost 2; bases outside the gene matches: 6. For the CDR3, the DNA is TGTGCCAGCAGCGCACAGGGGGGTCTCACAGATACGCAGTATTTT. Translating gives CASSAQGGLTDTQYF.

V is TRBV27 and J is TRBJ2-7; tentative D call: TRBD1 (5 bases). The CDR3 consists of 14 residues. V gave up 3 bases and J gave up 0 bases, with 9 bases separating them. CDR1 and CDR2 from the germline V gene are MNHEY and SMNVEV (reference sequence). The CDR3 bases are TGTGCCAGCAGTTTCAGGGCCCCCTCCTACGAGCAGTACTTC. Its translation is CASSFRAPSYEQYF.

The chain joins TRBV27 to TRBJ2-7, with 11 bases aligning to TRBD2. The germline V gene encodes CDR1 MNHEY and CDR2 SMNVEV (reference sequence). The CDR3 loop spans 17 amino acids. V lost 2 bases to trimming and J lost 3 bases; unmatched junction nucleotides: 9. CDR3 DNA sequence: TGTGCCAGCAGTTTAATCGCGACTAGCGGGGCCCACTACGAGCAGTACTTC. It translates to CASSLIATSGAHYEQYF.

The CDR3 spells CASTDRAGGYTF. For the CDR3, the DNA is TGTGCCAGCACCGACAGGGCGGGGGGCTACACCTTC. The genes are TRBV27 and TRBJ1-2; 7 bases agree with TRBD1. Germline-derived CDR1 and CDR2 are MNHEY and SMNVEV (reference sequence). This CDR3 contains 12 residues. Losses at the gene ends were 7 bases for V and 8 bases for J; bases not matched to a gene: 7.

The chain joins TRBV6-1 to TRBJ1-3; no clear D. V lost 4 bases and J 0 bases, leaving 16 bases between the germline ends. The CDR3 has 17 amino acids. Germline CDR1 reads MNHNS; CDR2 reads SASEGT. CDR3 loop: CASSVQAAIFSGNTIYF. CDR3 bases: TGTGCCAGCAGTGTGCAGGCCGCTATCTTCTCTGGAAACACCATATATTTT.

This chain connects TRBV30 to TRBJ2-1; tentatively, D is TRBD1 (6 bases). The CDR3 covers 15 residues. Trimming removed 2 bases at V and 4 bases at J, with 15 bases between. CDR1 and CDR2 (germline): GTSNPN, SVGIG (reference sequence). The CDR3 nucleotides are TGTGCCTGGAGTCTCTGGACAGCCAGTTACAATGAGCAGTTCTTC. This encodes CAWSLWTASYNEQFF.

The chain links TRBV15 to TRBJ1-3; 9 bases align to TRBD1. The CDR3 spans 16 residues. The germline CDR1 and CDR2 sequences are LNHNV and YYDKDF (reference sequence). Losses at the gene ends were 0 bases for V and 3 bases for J; bases not matched to a gene: 3. In DNA form, the CDR3 reads TGTGCCACCAGCAGAGATAGGGGACAGGGTGGAAACACCATATATTTT. Its translation: CATSRDRGQGGNTIYF.

The chain joins TRBV29-1 to TRBJ2-5; a weak D match, TRBD2 (5 bases). The V end was cut by 5 bases, the J end by 2 bases, with 15 bases between. The CDR3 runs to 14 residues. Looked up from germline, CDR1 is SQVTM and CDR2 is ANQGSEA. CDR3 sequence reads: CSVRNLDLQETQYF. The CDR3 coding sequence is TGCAGCGTTCGAAATTTGGACTTACAAGAGACCCAGTACTTC.

The rearrangement joins TRBV19 to TRBJ1-2, with a weak D call TRBD1 (6 bases). The germline gives CDR1 LNHDA, CDR2 SQIVND (reference sequence). The CDR3 runs 18 residues. V was trimmed by 8 bases and J by 3 bases, leaving 28 bases between them. CDR3 nucleotide sequence: TGTGCCAGTCAGGGCGAGGGTCACTCAGGGGACCTCTACTATGGCTACACCTTC. Its protein product is CASQGEGHSGDLYYGYTF.